The clone carrying this T cell receptor (beta chain) was found once. Its antigen remains unidentified. The CDR3 contains 16 residues. The trim removed 5 bases at V and 1 base at J, leaving 5 bases unmatched. CDR1 LNHDA and CDR2 SQIVND come from the germline V gene (reference sequence). The data were obtained in a study of radiation and T cells in renal cell carcinoma. Study conclusions and caveats: Top tumor clonotypes rose in blood 2 weeks post-radiation, then contracted.

Described time point: baseline pretreatment blood. The treatment was: 15 Gy SBRT to primary tumor, nephrectomy 4 weeks later. Some clones are missing from TCRdb's copy, which holds only in-frame ones; the method was immunoSEQ multiplex PCR. The table lists 100,000 to 150,000 clones, roughly 80% of them singletons. V gene TRBV19 combines with J gene TRBJ2-2, with 9 bases that match TRBD1. Sequences were derived from blood, sampled from a patient whose treatment included radiotherapy and nephrectomy. The sequence was obtained from a woman aged 55-70 years with renal cell carcinoma. DNA for the CDR3: TGTGCCAGTAGTGCCCCGGGACAGGGGAACACCGGGGAGCTGTTTTTT. Translation: CASSAPGQGNTGELFF. Full variable domain (missing parts from reference TRBV19 and TRBJ2-2): DGGITQSPKYLFRKEGQNVTLSCEQNLNHDAMYWYRQDPGQGLRLIYYSQIVNDFQKGDIAEGYSVSREKKESFPLTVTSAQKNPTAFYLCASSAPGQGNTGELFFGEGSRLTVL.